The next 19 T cell receptor beta chains were all read from a single sample in a study of blood T cell repertoires in COVID-19. The table came from immunoSEQ multiplex PCR; TCRdb's copy has only in-frame clones and leaves some out. Here the sample spans 200,000 to 250,000 clones, roughly 80% being singletons. Sequencing was done on a sample of peripheral blood. The receptors derive from a woman of 80 years or more with COVID-19, enrolled during active disease.

The chain employs TRBV2 and TRBJ2-7, with D possibly matching TRBD1 (5 bases). V was cut by 4 bases and J by 5 bases, with 12 bases left in between. The CDR3 totals 13 residues. CDR1 and CDR2 from the germline V gene are SNHLY and FYNNEI. CDR3 DNA sequence: TGTGCCAGCAGTGTCTCCAGGGAAGACGAGCAGTACTTC. Its protein is CASSVSREDEQYF.

CDR3 bases: TGTGCCAGCCGGGTTAGCGGGAATTCCTACAATGAGCAGTTCTTC. Translated, it gives CASRVSGNSYNEQFF. The chain joins TRBV6-5 to TRBJ2-1, with 8 bases fitting TRBD2. Germline V gene data show CDR1 as MNHEY and CDR2 as SVGAGI. This CDR3 is built from 15 residues. V was pared by 8 bases and J by 1 base, with 7 bases of the junction left unmatched.

This clone was detected a few times. The chain links TRBV28 to TRBJ2-3; 7 nucleotides match TRBD2. This CDR3 contains 14 residues. The V gene end was trimmed by 2 bases and the J gene end by 4 bases; junction bases not matched to a gene: 3. The germline V gene has CDR1 MDHEN and CDR2 SYDVKM. The chain's CDR3 is CASSLAGASDTQYF. DNA for the CDR3: TGTGCCAGCAGTTTAGCGGGAGCATCAGATACGCAGTATTTT.

This clone was seen once. The V and J genes are TRBV4-1 and TRBJ2-5, with 7 bases fitting TRBD2. The CDR3 spans 15 residues. Trimming at V came to 1 base and at J to 1 base, leaving 3 bases not matched to a gene. The germline CDR1 and CDR2 sequences are MGHRA and YSYEKL. CDR3 loop: CASSQGGRVQETQYF. In nucleotides, the CDR3 is TGCGCCAGCAGCCAAGGAGGGAGGGTCCAAGAGACCCAGTACTTC.

The chain joins TRBV9 to TRBJ1-6; D may be TRBD1 (5 bases). The germline V and J ends were trimmed by 0 bases and 10 bases, with 11 bases remaining between them. This CDR3 has 14 amino acids. Germline V gene sequence: CDR1 SGDLS, CDR2 YYNGEE. The CDR3 region is CASSVEAGPSPLHF. CDR3 nucleotide sequence: TGTGCCAGCAGCGTAGAGGCAGGGCCCTCACCCCTCCACTTT.

CDR3 nucleotides: TGTGCCAGCAGCTACCAGGGGAGCAAAAGAAACACTGAAGCTTTCTTT. It is translated as CASSYQGSKRNTEAFF. The rearrangement links TRBV11-3 to TRBJ1-1; D is possibly TRBD1 (6 bases). Germline values: CDR1 SGHNT, CDR2 YENEEA. The CDR3 is made up of 16 amino acids. V was clipped by 4 bases and J by 2 bases, with 17 bases between them.

The V gene is TRBV18, the J gene TRBJ1-5; D is undetermined. Germline loops: CDR1 KGHSH, CDR2 LQKENI. The CDR3 consists of 16 residues. Trimming removed 3 bases from V and 2 bases from J, with 14 bases in between. CDR3 DNA sequence: TGTGCCAGCTCACCGGCCTCCAAGAGGGGCAATCAGCCCCAGCATTTT. Its translation: CASSPASKRGNQPQHF. Full variable domain (missing parts from reference TRBV18 and TRBJ1-5): NAGVMQNPRHLVRRRGQEARLRCSPMKGHSHVYWYRQLPEEGLKFMVYLQKENIIDESGMPKERFSAEFPKEGPSILRIQQVVRGDSAAYFCASSPASKRGNQPQHFGDGTRLSIL.

The chain links TRBV27 to TRBJ2-1, with D perhaps matching TRBD2 (5 bases). Germline V gives CDR1 MNHEY, CDR2 SMNVEV (reference sequence). V shed 4 bases and J shed 0 bases, with 16 bases lying between them. The CDR3 spans 17 residues. Here the CDR3 DNA reads TGTGCCAGCAGTTCGTCCTCGCGCGGGCCCTCCTACAATGAGCAGTTCTTC. This encodes CASSSSSRGPSYNEQFF.

This clone came up once. The rearrangement joins TRBV6-5 to TRBJ1-2; TRBD1 might be the D (5 bases). Germline lookup yields CDR1 MNHEY and CDR2 SVGAGI. Trimming removed 1 base from V and 7 bases from J, with 16 bases in between. The CDR3 is made up of 15 amino acids. Here the CDR3 reads CASSYFQGLGGGYTF. The CDR3, as DNA: TGTGCCAGCAGTTACTTCCAGGGTTTGGGAGGTGGCTACACCTTC.

This sequence joins TRBV5-4 and TRBJ2-7, with 10 bases identical to TRBD2. This CDR3 contains 14 residues. Germline V gives CDR1 SGHNT, CDR2 YYREEE (reference sequence). The V segment lost 3 bases and the J segment 5 bases; nucleotides outside the gene matches: 5. The CDR3 DNA is TGTGCCAGCAGCTCACTAGCGGGAAAGGACGAGCAGTACTTC. Its translation is CASSSLAGKDEQYF. Full variable domain (missing parts from reference TRBV5-4 and TRBJ2-7): ETGVTQSPTHLIKTRGQQVTLRCSSQSGHNTVSWYQQALGQGPQFIFQYYREEENGRGNFPPRFSGLQFPNYSSELNVNALELDDSALYLCASSSLAGKDEQYFGPGTRLTVT.

For this clone: The same CDR3 arises from other DNA sequences in this sample as well. The CDR3 nucleotides read TGTGCCAGCAGCTTAGCGCAGGGGGCTAACTATGGCTACACCTTC. Protein sequence: CASSLAQGANYGYTF. The chain joins TRBV11-2 to TRBJ1-2, with 7 nucleotides matching TRBD1. Germline V gene sequence: CDR1 SGHAT, CDR2 FQNNGV. V dropped 1 base and J dropped 0; count of bases not matched to a gene: 2. This CDR3 region has 15 residues.

The CDR3 protein is CASRDSRSGNTIYF. Written as DNA, the CDR3 is TGTGCCAGCCGGGACAGCCGCTCTGGAAACACCATATATTTT. The V and J genes are TRBV6-5 and TRBJ1-3, with 7 bases matching TRBD1. J lost 0 bases, V lost 8 bases, and 4 bases had no gene match. CDR3 length: 14 amino acids. CDR1 MNHEY and CDR2 SVGAGI come from the germline V gene.

The chain combines TRBV12-3 or TRBV12-4 with TRBJ1-5; D uncertain. The CDR3 is 13 residues long. V was clipped by 6 bases and J by 7 bases, with 13 bases between them. The CDR3 DNA reads TGTGCCAGCAGCCCGGGTGGAGGCCAGCCCCAGCATTTT. The encoded protein is CASSPGGGQPQHF.

The chain joins TRBV29-1 to TRBJ2-7; maybe TRBD2 (6 bases). The V gene's germline CDR1 is SQVTM and CDR2 ANQGSEA. The CDR3 length is 12 residues. Trimming stripped 4 bases from V and 2 bases from J, with 9 bases between. The chain's CDR3 is CSVAGGPYEQYF. In DNA form, the CDR3 reads TGCAGCGTTGCCGGGGGTCCCTACGAGCAGTACTTC.

This clone is a singleton in its sample. This chain uses TRBV7-9 with TRBJ2-2; no definite D call. Germline V gives CDR1 SEHNR, CDR2 FQNEAQ (reference sequence). The CDR3 is 14 amino acids. Deletions cut 1 base from V and 6 bases from J, with 9 bases between. The CDR3, as DNA: TGTGCCAGCAGCTTAGTCGTCTACCCCGGGGAGCTGTTTTTT. It encodes CASSLVVYPGELFF.

J is TRBJ2-2 and V is TRBV6-5; 10 bases map to TRBD2. With V trimmed by 0 bases and J by 7 bases, 5 bases remained unmatched. Per the germline V gene, CDR1 is MNHEY and CDR2 is SVGAGI. The length of the CDR3 is 16 residues. The CDR3 DNA reads TGTGCCAGCAGTTACTCGGGAGCGGGGGGGTGCGGGGAGCTGTTTTTT. This sequence encodes CASSYSGAGGCGELFF.

The V and J genes are TRBV3-1 (or the pseudogene TRBV3-2) and TRBJ1-2, with 7 bases identical to TRBD1. This CDR3 is 13 amino acids long. Germline-derived CDR1 and CDR2 are LGHDT and YNNKEL (reference sequence). V lost 8 bases and J lost 5; bases outside the gene matches: 8. The CDR3 loop is CASGRQGGYGYTF. Written as DNA, the CDR3 is TGTGCCAGCGGACGACAGGGAGGATATGGCTACACCTTC.

The chain links TRBV28 to TRBJ2-5, with 7 bases fitting TRBD2. The germline V gene has CDR1 MDHEN and CDR2 SYDVKM. This CDR3 is built from 15 residues. The ends lost 5 bases at V and 5 bases at J; junction bases unmatched: 11. This chain's CDR3 is CASSPRGGGSETQYF. The CDR3 region has the DNA TGTGCCAGCAGTCCCCGCGGCGGGGGTTCCGAGACCCAGTACTTC.

This clone appeared a few times. This chain connects TRBV6-1 to TRBJ2-1; D call uncertain. CDR3 length equals 14 residues. Trimming removed 2 bases from V and 2 bases from J, with 7 bases in between. CDR1 is MNHNS and CDR2 is SASEGT in the germline V gene. CDR3: CASSEQAAYNEQFF. The DNA of the CDR3 is TGTGCCAGCAGTGAACAGGCAGCCTACAATGAGCAGTTCTTC.